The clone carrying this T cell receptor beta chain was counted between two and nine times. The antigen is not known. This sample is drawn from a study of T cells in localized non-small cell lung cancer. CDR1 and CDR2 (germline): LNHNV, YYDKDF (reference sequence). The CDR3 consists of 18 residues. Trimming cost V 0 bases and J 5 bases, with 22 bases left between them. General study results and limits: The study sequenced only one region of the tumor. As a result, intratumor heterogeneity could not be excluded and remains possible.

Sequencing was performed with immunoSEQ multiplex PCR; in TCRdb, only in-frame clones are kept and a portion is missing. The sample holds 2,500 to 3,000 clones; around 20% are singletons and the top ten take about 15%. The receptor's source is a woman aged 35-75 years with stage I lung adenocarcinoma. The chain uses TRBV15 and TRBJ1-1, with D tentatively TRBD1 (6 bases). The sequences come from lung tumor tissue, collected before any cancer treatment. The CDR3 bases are TGTGCCACCAGCAGAGATCCTTTACAGGGCCAACGCCGGACTGAAGCTTTCTTT. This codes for CATSRDPLQGQRRTEAFF.